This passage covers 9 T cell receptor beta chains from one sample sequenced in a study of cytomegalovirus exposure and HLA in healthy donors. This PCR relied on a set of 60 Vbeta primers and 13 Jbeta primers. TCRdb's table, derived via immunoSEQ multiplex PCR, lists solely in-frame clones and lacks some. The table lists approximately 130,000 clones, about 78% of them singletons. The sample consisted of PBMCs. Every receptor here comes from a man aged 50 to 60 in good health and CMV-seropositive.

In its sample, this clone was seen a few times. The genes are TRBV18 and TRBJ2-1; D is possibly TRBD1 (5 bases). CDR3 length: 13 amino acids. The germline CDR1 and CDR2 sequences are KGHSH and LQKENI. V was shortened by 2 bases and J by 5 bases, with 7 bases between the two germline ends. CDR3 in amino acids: CASSPNRNNEQFF. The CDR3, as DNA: TGTGCCAGCTCACCAAACAGGAACAATGAGCAGTTCTTC.

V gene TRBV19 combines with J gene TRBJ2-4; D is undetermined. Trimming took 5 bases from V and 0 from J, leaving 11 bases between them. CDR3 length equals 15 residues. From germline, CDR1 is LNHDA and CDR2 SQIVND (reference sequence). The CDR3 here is CASSPPGIAKNIQYF. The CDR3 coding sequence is TGTGCCAGTAGTCCACCAGGTATAGCCAAAAACATTCAGTACTTC.

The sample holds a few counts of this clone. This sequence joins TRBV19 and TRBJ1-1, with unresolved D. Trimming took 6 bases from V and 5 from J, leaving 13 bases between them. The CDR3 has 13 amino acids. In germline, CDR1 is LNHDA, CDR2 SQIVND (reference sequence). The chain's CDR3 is CASSALMFTEAFF. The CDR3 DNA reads TGTGCCAGTAGCGCGCTGATGTTTACTGAAGCTTTCTTT.

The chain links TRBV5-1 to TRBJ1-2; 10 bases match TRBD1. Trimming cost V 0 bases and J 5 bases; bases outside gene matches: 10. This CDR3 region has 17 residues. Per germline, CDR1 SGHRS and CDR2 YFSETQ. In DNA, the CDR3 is TGCGCCAGCAGCTTGGACCCAATCGGACAGGGGGAATATGGCTACACCTTC. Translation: CASSLDPIGQGEYGYTF.

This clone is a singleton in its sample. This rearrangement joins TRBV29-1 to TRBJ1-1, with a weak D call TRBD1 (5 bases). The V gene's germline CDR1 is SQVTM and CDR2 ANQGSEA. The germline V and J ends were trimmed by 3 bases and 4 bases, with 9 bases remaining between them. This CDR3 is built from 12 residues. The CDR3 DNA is TGCAGCGTTGATCGGGGGGGCACTGAAGCTTTCTTT. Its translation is CSVDRGGTEAFF.

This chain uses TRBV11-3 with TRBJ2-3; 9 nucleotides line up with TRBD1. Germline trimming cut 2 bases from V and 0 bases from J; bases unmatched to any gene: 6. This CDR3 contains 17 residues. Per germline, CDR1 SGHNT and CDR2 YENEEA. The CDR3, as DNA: TGTGCCAGCAGCTTAAGGGGGACAGGGTCGAGCACAGATACGCAGTATTTT. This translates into CASSLRGTGSSTDTQYF.

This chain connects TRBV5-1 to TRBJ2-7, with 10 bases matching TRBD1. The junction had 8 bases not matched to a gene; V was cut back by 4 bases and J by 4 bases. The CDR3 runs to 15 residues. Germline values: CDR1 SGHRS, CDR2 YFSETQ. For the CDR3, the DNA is TGCGCCAGCAGCCCGACAGGGGGCGGTCTGTACGAGCAGTACTTC. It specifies CASSPTGGGLYEQYF.

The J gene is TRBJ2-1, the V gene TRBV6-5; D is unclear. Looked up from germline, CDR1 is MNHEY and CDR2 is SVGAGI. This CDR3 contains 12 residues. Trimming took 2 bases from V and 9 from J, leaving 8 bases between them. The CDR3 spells CASSYLGGEQFF. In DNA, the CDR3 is TGTGCCAGCAGTTACCTCGGTGGTGAGCAGTTCTTC.

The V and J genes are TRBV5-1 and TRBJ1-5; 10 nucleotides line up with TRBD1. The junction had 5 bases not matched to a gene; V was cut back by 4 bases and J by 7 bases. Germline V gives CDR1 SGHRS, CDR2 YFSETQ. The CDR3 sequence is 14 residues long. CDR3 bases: TGCGCCAGCAGCCCCGGACAGGGGGGGCAGCCCCAGCATTTT. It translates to CASSPGQGGQPQHF.